A single sample gave rise to the 28 T cell receptor beta chains below, sequenced in a study of OX40 agonist ivuxolimab in advanced cancers. Assay: immunoSEQ multiplex PCR; the TCRdb copy retains only in-frame clones and omits some. The sample has just over 50,000 clones; more than 70% are singletons. The sequencing used CD4+ or CD8+ T cells sorted from blood, collected in a trial of the OX40 agonist ivuxolimab. All receptors derive from an adult with an advanced solid tumor such as melanoma, head and neck, liver or kidney cancer.

The V call is TRBV27, the J call TRBJ2-5, with 7 nucleotides matching TRBD2. CDR1 is MNHEY, CDR2 SMNVEV, per germline (reference sequence). The CDR3 runs 15 residues. With V trimmed by 1 base and J by 4 bases, 6 bases remained unmatched. CDR3 protein: CASSLLLAPGETQYF. The CDR3 bases are TGTGCCAGCAGTTTATTACTAGCGCCGGGAGAGACCCAGTACTTC.

The V call is TRBV19, the J call TRBJ2-1; 12 bases are shared with TRBD2. The length of the CDR3 is 18 residues. CDR1 LNHDA and CDR2 SQIVND come from the germline V gene (reference sequence). With 2 bases clipped from V and 9 bases from J, the junction kept 14 bases outside the gene matches. Written as DNA, the CDR3 is TGTGCCAGTAGTATATTGACTAGCGGGAGTTATAATTCTTTTGAGCAGTTCTTC. It codes for CASSILTSGSYNSFEQFF.

The chain couples TRBV14 to TRBJ2-5, with 10 bases that match TRBD1. The CDR3 has 15 amino acids. From germline, CDR1 is SGHDN and CDR2 FVKESK. The trim removed 3 bases at V and 6 bases at J, leaving 7 bases unmatched. The CDR3 region is CASSQGTGAAQTQYF. CDR3 in DNA: TGTGCCAGCAGCCAGGGGACAGGGGCAGCCCAGACCCAGTACTTC.

V is TRBV5-4 and J is TRBJ2-3; 9 nucleotides line up with TRBD2. Trimming cost V 0 bases and J 6 bases; bases outside gene matches: 8. There are 16 residues in the CDR3. Germline lookup yields CDR1 SGHNT and CDR2 YYREEE (reference sequence). The CDR3 DNA is TGTGCCAGCAGCTTGGGCGGGGGACTAGCTGGGGATACGCAGTATTTT. It translates to CASSLGGGLAGDTQYF.

The chain combines TRBV9 with TRBJ1-1; 7 bases align to TRBD1. This CDR3 contains 14 residues. J lost 11 bases, V lost 0 bases, and 10 bases had no gene match. CDR1 and CDR2 (germline): SGDLS, YYNGEE. DNA of the CDR3: TGTGCCAGCAGCGTAGAAGGGACAGCGGCCGGGGCTTTCTTT. It is translated as CASSVEGTAAGAFF.

The V gene is TRBV5-8, the J gene TRBJ1-5; the D gene is possibly TRBD1 (5 bases). This CDR3 has 15 amino acids. V lost 4 bases and J 0 bases, leaving 11 bases between the germline ends. Germline V lookup: CDR1 SGHTS, CDR2 YDEGEE. CDR3 protein: CASSRRDYSNQPQHF. As DNA, the CDR3 is TGTGCCAGCAGCCGTAGGGACTATAGCAATCAGCCCCAGCATTTT.

V gene TRBV9 combines with J gene TRBJ2-7; D is possibly TRBD2 (6 bases). V dropped 4 bases and J dropped 0 bases, with 17 bases sitting between them. The CDR3 has 16 residues. From germline, CDR1 is SGDLS and CDR2 YYNGEE. The CDR3 DNA sequence: TGTGCCAGCAGCCTCCACGGGGGTCAACGCTCCTACGAGCAGTACTTC. It encodes CASSLHGGQRSYEQYF.

CDR3 amino acids: CASFRSFPNEKLFF. The CDR3 DNA is TGTGCCAGCTTTCGAAGTTTCCCTAATGAAAAACTGTTTTTT. The rearrangement links TRBV28 to TRBJ1-4, with unresolved D. Trimming took off 8 bases at V and 3 bases at J, with 13 bases between the two ends. This CDR3 region has 14 residues. Germline V gene sequence: CDR1 MDHEN, CDR2 SYDVKM.

The chain links TRBV18 to TRBJ1-1, with TRBD1 matching over 9 bases. Germline loops: CDR1 KGHSH, CDR2 LQKENI. J gave up 3 bases and V 3 bases, and 8 bases lay outside the gene matches. This CDR3 has 16 residues. CDR3 residues: CASSPFLRTGDTEAFF. CDR3 sequence (DNA): TGTGCCAGCTCACCTTTTCTCCGGACAGGGGACACTGAAGCTTTCTTT.

This chain uses TRBV19 with TRBJ2-5; D remains unclear. The length of the CDR3 is 14 residues. CDR1 and CDR2 from the germline V gene are LNHDA and SQIVND (reference sequence). The ends were cut back, 10 bases at V and 1 base at J, with 16 bases in the middle. The CDR3 coding sequence is TGTGCCACCTCGAATTTACTGGGCCAAGAGACCCAGTACTTC. It encodes CATSNLLGQETQYF.

This chain connects TRBV7-2 to TRBJ1-1; a weak D match, TRBD1 (6 bases). This CDR3 region has 13 residues. Trimming cost V 5 bases and J 3 bases, with 10 bases left between them. The germline V gene has CDR1 SGHTA and CDR2 FQGNSA. CDR3 loop: CASSLEGDTEAFF. As DNA, the CDR3 is TGTGCCAGCAGCCTAGAGGGGGACACTGAAGCTTTCTTT.

The V call is TRBV2, the J call TRBJ2-5; D is uncertain. Trimming left V 5 bases short and J 2 bases short, with 6 bases between. Germline V lookup: CDR1 SNHLY, CDR2 FYNNEI. This CDR3 spans 12 amino acids. The CDR3 is CASSSEQETQYF. As DNA, the CDR3 is TGTGCCAGCAGTTCTGAACAAGAGACCCAGTACTTC.

This clone came up a few times. The chain is built from TRBV18 and TRBJ2-1; maybe TRBD2 (6 bases). CDR3 size: 14 residues. Germline loops: CDR1 KGHSH, CDR2 LQKENI. The ends were cut back, 3 bases at V and 8 bases at J, with 14 bases in the middle. The CDR3 DNA is TGTGCCAGCTCACCCGGGAGAAGAAGCGATGAGCAGTTCTTC. Translation gives CASSPGRRSDEQFF.

This clone was recorded once. The V gene is TRBV5-1, the J gene TRBJ1-4; D gene unclear. This CDR3 has 13 residues. From germline, CDR1 is SGHRS and CDR2 YFSETQ. V shed 5 bases and J shed 4 bases, with 9 bases lying between them. The CDR3 DNA reads as TGCGCCAGCAGTAGTGACTTTAATGAAAAACTGTTTTTT. It translates to CASSSDFNEKLFF.

The chain employs TRBV5-1 and TRBJ2-7; D gene ambiguous. CDR1 is SGHRS and CDR2 is YFSETQ in the germline V gene. V gave up 1 base and J gave up 2 bases, with 13 bases separating them. The CDR3 contains 15 residues. DNA of the CDR3: TGCGCCAGCAGCTTGCAGAACCTTGGTCCCTACGAGCAGTACTTC. Translation gives CASSLQNLGPYEQYF.

The chain employs TRBV7-9 and TRBJ2-3; D is unresolved. Germline V CDR1 and CDR2: SEHNR, FQNEAQ (reference sequence). V gave up 8 bases and J gave up 2 bases, with 8 bases separating them. This CDR3 spans 12 amino acids. The CDR3 is CASVVDTDTQYF. The CDR3 nucleotides are TGTGCCAGCGTTGTAGACACAGATACGCAGTATTTT.

The chain uses TRBV5-6 and TRBJ1-1; no reliable D call. Germline CDR1 reads SGHDT; CDR2 reads YYEEEE. This CDR3 spans 14 amino acids. The V end lost 2 bases, the J end lost 5 bases, and 13 bases lay between the germline ends. The chain's CDR3 is CASSFPGGYTEAFF. CDR3 sequence (DNA): TGTGCCAGCAGCTTCCCGGGCGGGTATACTGAAGCTTTCTTT.

The chain is built from TRBV10-3 and TRBJ1-6; D gene unclear. Germline loops: CDR1 ENHRY, CDR2 SYGVKD. V was trimmed by 8 bases and J by 8 bases, leaving 13 bases between them. This CDR3 comprises 13 residues. DNA of the CDR3: TGTGCCATCGGGGAAACCGGGGATTCACCCCTCCACTTT. Protein: CAIGETGDSPLHF.

The V gene is TRBV11-1, the J gene TRBJ2-3; 14 bases are shared with TRBD2. The V and J ends lost 4 bases and 4 bases, in that order; junction bases with no gene match: 1. The germline gives CDR1 SGHAT, CDR2 FQDESV (reference sequence). The CDR3 covers 15 residues. The CDR3 protein is CASSSTSGGADTQYF. The DNA for the CDR3 is TGTGCCAGCAGCTCGACTAGCGGGGGGGCAGATACGCAGTATTTT.

The chain couples TRBV14 to TRBJ2-2; TRBD2 is a possible D gene (6 bases). Germline V gives CDR1 SGHDN, CDR2 FVKESK. The CDR3 covers 15 residues. V gave up 4 bases and J gave up 6 bases, with 15 bases separating them. This chain's CDR3 is CASSLNWGEPGELFF. CDR3 nucleotides: TGTGCCAGCAGCCTGAACTGGGGGGAACCCGGGGAGCTGTTTTTT.

This sequence joins TRBV19 and TRBJ2-7; TRBD1 matches 12 bases. After removal of 8 bases from V and 2 bases from J, the junction contained 13 bases not matched to a gene. CDR3 length: 17 amino acids. CDR1 is LNHDA and CDR2 is SQIVND in the germline V gene (reference sequence). The CDR3 nucleotides read TGTGCCAGTGGTGCTCCGGGACAGGGGGCACTTACCTACGAGCAGTACTTC. It yields the protein CASGAPGQGALTYEQYF.

This clone is a singleton in its sample. V gene TRBV11-1 combines with J gene TRBJ2-1; D is ambiguous. Looked up from germline, CDR1 is SGHAT and CDR2 is FQDESV (reference sequence). V lost 1 base and J lost 9, with 10 bases in between. CDR3 length equals 13 residues. CDR3 in amino acids: CASSLGKGGEQFF. The CDR3 bases are TGTGCCAGCAGCTTAGGTAAGGGCGGTGAGCAGTTCTTC.

This chain links TRBV10-1 with TRBJ2-1, with D possibly matching TRBD1 (6 bases). Germline V gene lookup returns CDR1 WNHNN and CDR2 SYGVQD (reference sequence). CDR3 length: 13 amino acids. Trimming cost V 3 bases and J 3 bases, with 6 bases left between them. CDR3 amino acids: CASSEQGYNEQFF. CDR3 in DNA: TGCGCCAGCAGTGAACAGGGCTACAATGAGCAGTTCTTC.

A word on this clone: This CDR3 is also generated by other DNA sequences in the sample. The rearrangement links TRBV7-9 to TRBJ1-4; D may be TRBD1 (5 bases). The V end lost 5 bases, the J end lost 13 bases, and 11 bases lay between the germline ends. The CDR3 loop spans 11 amino acids. Germline V gene sequence: CDR1 SEHNR, CDR2 FQNEAQ (reference sequence). Written as DNA, the CDR3 is TGTGCCAGCAGCCAGTCGGGACCACTGTTTTTT. Translation: CASSQSGPLFF.

The rearrangement uses TRBV11-2 and TRBJ1-6; 7 nucleotides match TRBD1. The CDR3 runs to 14 residues. CDR1 and CDR2 (germline): SGHAT, FQNNGV. The V segment lost 2 bases and the J segment 9 bases; nucleotides outside the gene matches: 4. CDR3 sequence (DNA): TGTGCCAGCAGCTTACTGACAGGGACTTCACCCCTCCACTTT. Translation gives CASSLLTGTSPLHF. The full variable domain, completed using reference TRBV11-2 and TRBJ1-6, is EAGVAQSPRYKIIEKRQSVAFWCNPISGHATLYWYQQILGQGPKLLIQFQNNGVVDDSQLPKDRFSAERLKGVDSTLKIQPAKLEDSAVYLCASSLLTGTSPLHFGNGTRLTVT.

The gene calls are TRBV28 and TRBJ1-3; D is unclear. Trimming stripped 10 bases from V and 4 bases from J, with 20 bases between. Germline-derived CDR1 and CDR2 are MDHEN and SYDVKM. This CDR3 region has 15 residues. CDR3 sequence: CATALEVGLGNTIYF. CDR3 in DNA: TGTGCCACCGCCCTCGAAGTGGGTCTGGGAAACACCATATATTTT.

This sequence joins TRBV2 and TRBJ2-1; 7 nucleotides line up with TRBD2. Unmatched junction bases numbered 7, after V lost 11 bases and J lost 0 bases. The germline CDR1 and CDR2 sequences are SNHLY and FYNNEI. The CDR3 length is 14 residues. CDR3 sequence: CAGGGGGSYNEQFF. Here the CDR3 DNA reads TGTGCCGGTGGGGGGGGAGGCTCCTACAATGAGCAGTTCTTC.

The rearrangement links TRBV6-1 to TRBJ2-3, with 7 bases matching TRBD1. Germline V gives CDR1 MNHNS, CDR2 SASEGT. The CDR3 spans 15 residues. V was pared by 3 bases and J by 2 bases, with 5 bases of the junction left unmatched. The CDR3 region is CASSEAGGYTDTQYF. The CDR3 nucleotides read TGTGCCAGCAGTGAGGCAGGGGGTTACACAGATACGCAGTATTTT.